This passage covers 5 T cell receptor beta chains from one sample sequenced in a study of OX40 agonist ivuxolimab in advanced cancers. Receptor libraries were prepared by the immunoSEQ multiplex PCR assay. TCRdb re-hosts the immuneACCESS table, in-frame sequences only. Its copies lack some clones; in the studies checked, an unresolved V gene accounts for under half of them, and the cause for the rest is not known. The sample has around 56,000 clones on record, 80% to 90% of them singletons. About 1.4% of the sample rests with the top ten. The sequences come from CD4+ or CD8+ T cells sorted from blood, collected in a trial of the OX40 agonist ivuxolimab. These TCRs come from an adult with an advanced solid tumor such as melanoma, head and neck, liver or kidney cancer.

J is TRBJ1-4 and V is TRBV2, with D maybe TRBD1 (6 bases). The germline V gene has CDR1 SNHLY and CDR2 FYNNEI. V lost 2 bases to trimming and J lost 2 bases, with 9 bases between them. The CDR3 consists of 15 residues. The CDR3 nucleotides read TGTGCCAGCAGTGAATCGGGGGGCACTAATGAAAAACTGTTTTTT. It translates to CASSESGGTNEKLFF.

The V gene is TRBV6-5, the J gene TRBJ2-2; no reliable D call. CDR3 length: 14 amino acids. Trimming pared 0 bases from V and 4 bases from J, leaving 6 bases between. Per germline, CDR1 MNHEY and CDR2 SVGAGI. CDR3 loop: CASSYSQVTGELFF. The DNA for the CDR3 is TGTGCCAGCAGTTACTCGCAGGTCACCGGGGAGCTGTTTTTT.

The V and J genes are TRBV5-1 and TRBJ2-2; D could derive from TRBD1 or TRBD2 (5 bases each). This CDR3 is built from 14 residues. Trimming shortened V by 0 bases and J by 6 bases, and 9 bases separated the two germline ends. CDR1 SGHRS and CDR2 YFSETQ come from the germline V gene. CDR3 DNA: TGCGCCAGCAGCTTGGCCTTGGGGGCCGGGGAGCTGTTTTTT. Translation gives CASSLALGAGELFF.

The rearrangement joins TRBV30 to TRBJ2-5; TRBD2 matches at 9 bases. J gave up 6 bases and V 3 bases, and 11 bases lay outside the gene matches. The CDR3 extends over 15 amino acids. Germline-derived CDR1 and CDR2 are GTSNPN and SVGIG (reference sequence). The CDR3 nucleotides are TGTGCCTGGAGCGATCTAGCGGGAATTTTGCAGACCCAGTACTTC. It codes for CAWSDLAGILQTQYF.

The rearrangement links TRBV25-1 to TRBJ2-2; 13 nucleotides align to TRBD2. The CDR3 length is 15 residues. From germline, CDR1 is MGHDK and CDR2 SYGVNS. J lost 4 bases, V lost 7 bases, and 3 bases had no gene match. Written as DNA, the CDR3 is TGTGCCAGCACCACTAGCGGGAGGGCCACCGGGGAGCTGTTTTTT. Translating gives CASTTSGRATGELFF.